This entry describes one TCR beta chain. Antigen: not known. Use of 60 Vbeta and 13 Jbeta primers characterized the PCR. The repertoire was sequenced with immunoSEQ multiplex PCR; TCRdb's copy has only in-frame clones and lacks some. The table includes 150,000 to 200,000 clones, around three quarters detected once. The entry originates in a study of cytomegalovirus exposure and HLA in healthy donors. Study-wide results and caveats: Later analysis placed DRB1 highest and HLA-C lowest in TCR association rates, which differed by HLA locus.

Germline values: CDR1 SEHNR, CDR2 FQNEAQ (reference sequence). The CDR3 loop spans 14 amino acids. The V end was cut by 5 bases, the J end by 2 bases, with 11 bases between. The sample comprised PBMCs. The clonotype was recovered from a woman aged 25 to 39 in good health and CMV-seronegative. The genes are TRBV7-9 and TRBJ2-3, with D possibly being TRBD1 (5 bases). CDR3 sequence: CASSPDRFTDTQYF. The CDR3 nucleotides are TGTGCCAGCAGCCCCGACAGATTCACAGATACGCAGTATTTT.